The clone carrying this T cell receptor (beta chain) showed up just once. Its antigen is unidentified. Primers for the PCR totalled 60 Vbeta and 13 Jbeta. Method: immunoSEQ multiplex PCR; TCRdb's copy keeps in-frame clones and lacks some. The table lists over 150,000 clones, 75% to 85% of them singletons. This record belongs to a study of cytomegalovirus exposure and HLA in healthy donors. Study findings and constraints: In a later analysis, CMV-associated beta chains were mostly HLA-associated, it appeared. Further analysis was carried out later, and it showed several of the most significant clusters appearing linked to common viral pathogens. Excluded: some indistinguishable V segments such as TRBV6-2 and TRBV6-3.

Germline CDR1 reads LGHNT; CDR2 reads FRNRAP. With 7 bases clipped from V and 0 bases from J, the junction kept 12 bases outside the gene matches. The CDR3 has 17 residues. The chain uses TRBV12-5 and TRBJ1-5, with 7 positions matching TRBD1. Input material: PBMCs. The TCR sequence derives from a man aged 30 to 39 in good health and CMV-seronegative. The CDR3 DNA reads TGTGCTAGTGCCGACTCCGGGACAGTTTCTAGCAATCAGCCCCAGCATTTT. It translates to CASADSGTVSSNQPQHF.